These 8 T cell receptor beta chains share one sample of origin, sequenced in a study of post-analysis software for immune sequencing data. Antigens for these TCRs are unknown. Unique molecular identifiers were present in the TCR beta cDNA libraries. TCRdb analysed the PCR reads with MiXCR anew, one entry per CDR3 protein. The table lists hundreds of thousands of distinct CDR3 sequences, approximately 60% of them singletons, with approximately 10% in the top ten. Study-level findings and limits: A handful of TRBV segments appeared more often in patients than in controls, and TRBV5-6, TRBV5-1 and TRBV20-1 were among these.

The specimen was blood. These receptors were taken from a girl aged 2-10 years with multiple sclerosis.

J is TRBJ1-2 and V is TRBV5-1, with 8 bases matching TRBD1. Germline CDR1 is SGHRS and CDR2 is YFSETQ. This CDR3 comprises 15 residues. With 4 bases clipped from V and 6 bases from J, the junction kept 11 bases outside the gene matches. The CDR3 nucleotides read TGCGCCAGCAGCCATGACGGACAGGGAGGGAATGGCTACACCTTC. Amino acids: CASSHDGQGGNGYTF.

The sample holds a few counts of this clonotype. The chain links TRBV7-2 to TRBJ1-1; tentative D call: TRBD1 (5 bases). CDR1 is SGHTA and CDR2 is FQGNSA in the germline V gene. V was pared by 6 bases and J by 1 base, with 12 bases between. There are 14 residues in the CDR3. This CDR3 is CASSQDRRNTEAFF. CDR3 nucleotide sequence: TGTGCCAGCAGTCAAGACAGACGGAACACTGAAGCTTTCTTT.

This sequence joins TRBV7-8 and TRBJ2-4; the match to TRBD2 covers 10 bases. Germline CDR1 reads SGHVS; CDR2 reads FQNEAQ. This CDR3 is 18 amino acids long. V shed 5 bases, J shed 0 bases, and the junction held 10 bases outside the gene matches. CDR3 sequence reads: CASSGYSGGFVAKNIQYF. CDR3 nucleotides: TGTGCCAGCAGCGGGTATAGCGGGGGGTTTGTAGCCAAAAACATTCAGTACTTC.

The chain couples TRBV10-2 to TRBJ1-1, with 7 nucleotides matching TRBD1. The CDR3 has 14 residues. From germline, CDR1 is WSHSY and CDR2 SAAADI. Trimming took 4 bases from V and 5 from J; bases not matched to a gene: 7. CDR3 protein: CASSGLRGRTEAFF. DNA of the CDR3: TGCGCCAGCAGTGGGTTAAGGGGGCGGACTGAAGCTTTCTTT.

The J gene is TRBJ2-6, the V gene TRBV5-1; D gene unclear. Trimming cost V 2 bases and J 1 base, with 7 bases left between them. This CDR3 spans 15 amino acids. CDR1 SGHRS and CDR2 YFSETQ come from the germline V gene. This chain's CDR3 is CASSLQVSGANVLTF. The CDR3 DNA reads as TGCGCCAGCAGCTTACAAGTTTCTGGGGCCAACGTCCTGACTTTC.

The chain uses TRBV28 and TRBJ1-1, with a weak D call TRBD1 (5 bases). This CDR3 has 13 amino acids. Germline CDR1 is MDHEN and CDR2 is SYDVKM. The germline V and J ends were trimmed by 6 bases and 4 bases, with 12 bases remaining between them. Here the CDR3 reads CASRPGAITEAFF. CDR3 nucleotide sequence: TGTGCCAGCAGACCCGGGGCCATCACTGAAGCTTTCTTT. Full variable domain (rest looked up from reference TRBV28 and TRBJ1-1): DVKVTQSSRYLVKRTGEKVFLECVQDMDHENMFWYRQDPGLGLRLIYFSYDVKMKEKGDIPEGYSVSREKKERFSLILESASTNQTSMYLCASRPGAITEAFFGQGTRLTVV.

The chain recombines TRBV20-1 with TRBJ2-3; D tentatively fits TRBD1 or TRBD2 (5 bases each). With 4 bases removed from V and 5 bases from J, the gap between germline ends came to 19 bases. Germline V gene data show CDR1 as DFQATT and CDR2 as SNEGSKA (reference sequence). This CDR3 comprises 15 residues. The CDR3 reads CSAIDRDRGGDTQYF. CDR3 in DNA: TGCAGTGCTATTGACCGGGACCGAGGCGGAGATACGCAGTATTTT.

In this sample, this clonotype turned up once. A read error may produce the germline difference seen at one junction end. The chain joins TRBV5-5 to TRBJ2-1; 10 positions match TRBD1. CDR1 is SGHKS and CDR2 is YYEKEE in the germline V gene (reference sequence). The CDR3 runs to 18 residues. As DNA, the CDR3 is TGTGCCAGCAGCTTGGATCCGGGACAGGGGAGATCCTACGATGAGCAGTTCTTC. Its translation: CASSLDPGQGRSYDEQFF.